This TCR beta chain appears in the sequencing data of a study of T cells after yellow fever vaccination. Study findings and constraints: Detected again after the booster were most primary-vaccination clones, at 96% CD4 and nearly 90% CD8.

In its sample, this clonotype was seen many times. The antigen remains unidentified. J lost 4 bases, V lost 2 bases, and 6 bases had no gene match. The germline V gene encodes CDR1 SGHDT and CDR2 YYEEEE. The CDR3 loop spans 14 amino acids. TCRdb called the 5' RACE reads again in MiXCR, with one record for every CDR3 protein. The sample yields approximately 240,000 distinct CDR3 sequences, 3.6% seen once. This clonotype was sampled from a man aged 18 to 29 who received the YFV17D yellow fever vaccine. The rearrangement links TRBV5-6 to TRBJ2-7; 7 bases are a match to TRBD1. This specimen consisted of PBMCs, obtained 15 days after the yellow fever booster vaccination. Here the CDR3 DNA reads TGTGCCAGCAGCTTAGGAGACAGGGCGTACGAGCAGTACTTC. Its translation: CASSLGDRAYEQYF.